This record concerns one T cell receptor beta chain sequence. Germline loops: CDR1 MNHEY, CDR2 SVGAGI. This CDR3 has 12 amino acids. The trim removed 6 bases at V and 1 base at J, leaving 0 bases unmatched. Researchers ran the PCR with 60 Vbeta and 13 Jbeta primers. The data were produced by immunoSEQ multiplex PCR, yet TCRdb's version contains in-frame clones alone and is incomplete. The data contain tens of thousands of clones, 80% of them singletons. These data come from a study of cytomegalovirus exposure and HLA in healthy donors. The origin of this receptor is a man younger than 40 in good health and CMV-seronegative. V gene TRBV6-5 combines with J gene TRBJ2-7; 7 bases line up with TRBD1. Input material: PBMCs. This CDR3 reads CASRTGSYEQYF. CDR3 coding DNA: TGTGCCAGCAGGACAGGGTCCTACGAGCAGTACTTC.